One sample yielded the 16 T cell receptor beta chains listed below, sequenced in a study of blood T cell repertoires in COVID-19. Sequencing was performed with immunoSEQ multiplex PCR; in TCRdb, only in-frame clones are kept and a portion is missing. The data show some 190,000 clones, with about 86% seen just once and around 23% held by the top ten. Sequenced material: PBMCs or T cells enriched from blood (not recorded which). These receptors were taken from a woman aged 35 to 49 in a cohort exposed to, infected with or recovered from COVID-19 (not recorded which).

The chain carries TRBV10-3 and TRBJ2-7, with a tentative D call TRBD2 (5 bases). This CDR3 comprises 12 residues. The germline gives CDR1 ENHRY, CDR2 SYGVKD. Trimming shortened V by 11 bases and J by 1 base, and 12 bases separated the two germline ends. The CDR3 nucleotides are TGTGCCGTCTCAGGACTTTCCTACGAGCAGTACTTC. Translated, it gives CAVSGLSYEQYF.

Comment on this clone: At one end the junction does not follow the germline gene, possibly because of a read error. The V and J genes are TRBV19 and TRBJ2-2; weak D call: TRBD1 (6 bases). This CDR3 region has 15 residues. Germline CDR1 is LNHDA and CDR2 is SQIVND (reference sequence). CDR3 loop: CASSINRANTGELFF. DNA for the CDR3: TGTGCCAGTAGTATAAACAGGGCGAACACCGGGGAGTTGTTTTTT.

This clone was counted many times. V gene TRBV6-5 combines with J gene TRBJ2-7, with 10 bases lining up with TRBD2. Germline assignment: CDR1 MNHEY and CDR2 SVGAGI. This CDR3 has 15 amino acids. V shed 4 bases, J shed 2 bases, and the junction held 5 bases outside the gene matches. CDR3 bases: TGTGCCAGCAGTTCGTCTAGCGGGGGACCCTACGAGCAGTACTTC. Translated, it gives CASSSSSGGPYEQYF.

The rearrangement uses TRBV28 and TRBJ1-1, with 8 nucleotides matching TRBD1. CDR3 size: 14 residues. V gave up 7 bases and J gave up 3 bases; unmatched junction bases: 7. Germline V gives CDR1 MDHEN, CDR2 SYDVKM. CDR3 loop: CASTPDRDYTEAFF. CDR3 sequence (DNA): TGTGCCAGCACCCCGGACAGGGACTACACTGAAGCTTTCTTT.

This sequence joins TRBV19 and TRBJ2-7; 8 nucleotides align to TRBD2. The ends lost 3 bases at V and 5 bases at J; junction bases unmatched: 15. The CDR3 has 17 amino acids. Germline CDR1 LNHDA, CDR2 SQIVND (reference sequence). The CDR3 sequence is CASSMKGTGRAGNEQYF. Here the CDR3 DNA reads TGTGCCAGTAGTATGAAGGGGACCGGGAGGGCCGGAAACGAGCAGTACTTC.

This clone was detected only once. This rearrangement joins TRBV10-3 to TRBJ2-7; a possible D gene is TRBD2 (6 bases). V lost 6 bases to trimming and J lost 0 bases, with 12 bases between them. CDR3 length: 14 amino acids. Germline CDR1 is ENHRY and CDR2 is SYGVKD. The CDR3 is CAISAGTGSYEQYF. The CDR3 DNA reads as TGTGCCATCAGCGCCGGGACTGGCTCCTACGAGCAGTACTTC.

V is TRBV19 and J is TRBJ1-3; 9 bases map to TRBD1. After removal of 5 bases from V and 7 bases from J, the junction contained 9 bases not matched to a gene. Germline V gene sequence: CDR1 LNHDA, CDR2 SQIVND (reference sequence). The CDR3 has 15 amino acids. CDR3 region: CASSLLGQGRNTIYF. CDR3 bases: TGTGCCAGTAGTTTGCTGGGACAGGGAAGGAACACCATATATTTT.

The chain combines TRBV5-1 with TRBJ1-6; D is perhaps TRBD1 (5 bases). CDR1 is SGHRS, CDR2 YFSETQ, per germline. Trimming left V 5 bases short and J 7 bases short, with 13 bases between. CDR3 length: 14 amino acids. The CDR3 nucleotides read TGCGCCAGCAGGGCTCAGGGTAGCAATTCACCCCTCCACTTT. Its protein product is CASRAQGSNSPLHF.

This clone appeared a single time. The V call is TRBV27, the J call TRBJ2-1, with 10 bases matching TRBD2. This CDR3 has 18 amino acids. Unmatched junction bases numbered 7, after V lost 1 base and J lost 1 base. Germline CDR1 reads MNHEY; CDR2 reads SMNVEV (reference sequence). The CDR3 DNA is TGTGCCAGCAGTTTATTAGCGGGGGGTTACCCATCCTACAATGAGCAGTTCTTC. The encoded protein is CASSLLAGGYPSYNEQFF.

V is TRBV5-1 and J is TRBJ1-1; no clear D. Per germline, CDR1 SGHRS and CDR2 YFSETQ. The CDR3 has 15 amino acids. V lost 4 bases and J 5 bases, leaving 18 bases between the germline ends. CDR3 in DNA: TGCGCCAGCAGCCTCGGGGTTACGGGTGGGACTGAAGCTTTCTTT. This gives the protein CASSLGVTGGTEAFF. Drawing the rest from reference TRBV5-1 and TRBJ1-1, the complete variable domain is KAGVTQTPRYLIKTRGQQVTLSCSPISGHRSVSWYQQTPGQGLQFLFEYFSETQRNKGNFPGRFSGRQFSNSRSEMNVSTLELGDSALYLCASSLGVTGGTEAFFGQGTRLTVV.

This sequence joins TRBV5-1 and TRBJ1-1; no firm D call. CDR1 is SGHRS, CDR2 YFSETQ, per germline. The CDR3 loop spans 13 amino acids. Trimming took off 4 bases at V and 1 base at J, with 8 bases between the two ends. The CDR3 bases are TGCGCCAGCAGCCGCGTATCGAACACTGAAGCTTTCTTT. Encoded protein: CASSRVSNTEAFF.

As to this clone: Other DNA sequences in the same sample also yield this CDR3. V and J are TRBV7-9 and TRBJ2-2; no clear D gene. The V end lost 1 base, the J end lost 6 bases, and 9 bases lay between the germline ends. Germline V gene lookup returns CDR1 SEHNR and CDR2 FQNEAQ (reference sequence). The CDR3 covers 14 residues. This chain's CDR3 is CASSLDSPPGELFF. DNA for the CDR3: TGTGCCAGCAGCTTAGATTCTCCCCCCGGGGAGCTGTTTTTT.

This clone has just a few counts. This chain joins TRBV7-2 and TRBJ2-2; D perhaps matches TRBD2 (5 bases). Germline CDR1 reads SGHTA; CDR2 reads FQGNSA. Trimming pared 7 bases from V and 6 bases from J, leaving 15 bases between. The length of the CDR3 is 14 residues. The CDR3 DNA is TGTGCCAGCATCGCAGACCCCGGGGCCGGGGAGCTGTTTTTT. It specifies CASIADPGAGELFF.

The chain recombines TRBV4-1 with TRBJ2-7, with TRBD1 matching over 11 bases. The CDR3 is 15 amino acids. CDR1 and CDR2 (germline): MGHRA, YSYEKL. Germline trimming cut 0 bases from V and 4 bases from J; bases unmatched to any gene: 2. DNA for the CDR3: TGCGCCAGCAGCCAAGATAGGGACAGGGGGTACGAGCAGTACTTC. It codes for CASSQDRDRGYEQYF.

The CDR3 loop reads CASSDPTGSISYEQYF. The CDR3 DNA sequence: TGTGCCAGCAGTGACCCGACAGGATCTATCTCCTACGAGCAGTACTTC. This chain links TRBV25-1 with TRBJ2-7; weak D call: TRBD1 (6 bases). Germline assignment: CDR1 MGHDK and CDR2 SYGVNS. This CDR3 contains 16 residues. Trimming took 3 bases from V and 0 from J, leaving 15 bases between them.

The chain joins TRBV4-1 to TRBJ2-5, with D perhaps TRBD2 (7 bases). This CDR3 contains 15 residues. CDR1 MGHRA and CDR2 YSYEKL come from the germline V gene. V was cut by 0 bases and J by 4 bases, with 12 bases left in between. The CDR3 reads CASSQDWGGRETQYF. CDR3 coding DNA: TGCGCCAGCAGCCAAGATTGGGGGGGCCGAGAGACCCAGTACTTC.